This note documents a single T cell receptor beta chain sequence. The CDR3 loop spans 13 amino acids. The V end was cut by 6 bases, the J end by 9 bases, with 15 bases between. Germline CDR1 MNHEY, CDR2 SMNVEV (reference sequence). The data are from a study of blood T cell repertoires in COVID-19. The authors' processing: The authors estimated nucleated cell counts from reference gene primer amplification. Using immunoSEQ multiplex PCR, the repertoire was profiled, and TCRdb retains in-frame clones only, with some absent. D and trimming were read from the DNA, whereas the V and J calls and clone size are those reported in that table. The sample contains 55,000 to 65,000 clones, more than 80% of which appear only once.

This receptor was taken from a man in his sixties with COVID-19, enrolled during active disease. The sample consisted of peripheral blood. The chain combines TRBV27 with TRBJ2-1, with D perhaps TRBD2 (6 bases). The CDR3 loop reads CASRGAGLAEQFF. The CDR3 DNA reads TGTGCCAGCAGGGGAGCGGGTTTGGCTGAGCAGTTCTTC.